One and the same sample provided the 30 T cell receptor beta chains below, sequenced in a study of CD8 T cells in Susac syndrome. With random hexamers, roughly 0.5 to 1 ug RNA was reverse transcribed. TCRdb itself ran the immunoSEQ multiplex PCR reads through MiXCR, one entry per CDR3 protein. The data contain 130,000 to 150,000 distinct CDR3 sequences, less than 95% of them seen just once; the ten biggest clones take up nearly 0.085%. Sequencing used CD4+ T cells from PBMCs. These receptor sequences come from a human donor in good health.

The CDR3 loop reads CAWSGTDNYEQYF. The CDR3 DNA sequence: TGTGCCTGGAGCGGGACTGACAACTACGAGCAGTACTTC. The V and J genes are TRBV30 and TRBJ2-7; D possibly corresponds to TRBD2 (6 bases). CDR1 is GTSNPN and CDR2 is SVGIG in the germline V gene (reference sequence). The CDR3 spans 13 residues. Trimming shortened V by 3 bases and J by 3 bases, and 12 bases separated the two germline ends.

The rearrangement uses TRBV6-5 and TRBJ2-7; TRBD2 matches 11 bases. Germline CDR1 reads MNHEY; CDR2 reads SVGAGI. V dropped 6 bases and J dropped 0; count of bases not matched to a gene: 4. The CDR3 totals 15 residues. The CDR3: CASRIAGGSSYEQYF. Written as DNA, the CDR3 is TGTGCCAGCAGAATAGCGGGAGGGAGCTCCTACGAGCAGTACTTC.

This chain's CDR3 is CASSWVGLAGGHTDTQYF. CDR3 nucleotides: TGCGCCAGCAGCTGGGTCGGACTAGCGGGAGGGCACACAGATACGCAGTATTTT. The chain couples TRBV5-1 to TRBJ2-3, with 15 positions matching TRBD2. Per the germline V gene, CDR1 is SGHRS and CDR2 is YFSETQ. CDR3 size: 18 residues. The V and J ends lost 3 bases and 2 bases, in that order; junction bases with no gene match: 7.

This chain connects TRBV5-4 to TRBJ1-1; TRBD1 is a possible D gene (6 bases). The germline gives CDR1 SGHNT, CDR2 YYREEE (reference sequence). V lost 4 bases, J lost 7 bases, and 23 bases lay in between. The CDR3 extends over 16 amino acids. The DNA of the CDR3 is TGTGCCAGCAGCCGAAGTACACAGGGCGCGAGGAGTGAAGCTTTCTTT. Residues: CASSRSTQGARSEAFF.

In nucleotides, the CDR3 is TGTGCCAGCAGCTTAGGGAGGGCGAACACCGGGGAGCTGTTTTTT. Its protein product is CASSLGRANTGELFF. The chain combines TRBV11-2 with TRBJ2-2; D might be TRBD2 (6 bases). Germline V gene sequence: CDR1 SGHAT, CDR2 FQNNGV. V lost 1 base, J lost 0 bases, and 6 bases lay in between. CDR3 length equals 15 residues.

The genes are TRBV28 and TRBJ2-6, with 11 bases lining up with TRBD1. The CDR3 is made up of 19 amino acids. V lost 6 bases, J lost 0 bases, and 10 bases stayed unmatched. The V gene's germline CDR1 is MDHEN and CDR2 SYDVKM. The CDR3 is CASSPLGTGGLSGANVLTF. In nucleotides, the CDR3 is TGTGCCAGCAGCCCGTTAGGGACAGGGGGACTCTCTGGGGCCAACGTCCTGACTTTC. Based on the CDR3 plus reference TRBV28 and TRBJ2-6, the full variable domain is DVKVTQSSRYLVKRTGEKVFLECVQDMDHENMFWYRQDPGLGLRLIYFSYDVKMKEKGDIPEGYSVSREKKERFSLILESASTNQTSMYLCASSPLGTGGLSGANVLTFGAGSRLTVL.

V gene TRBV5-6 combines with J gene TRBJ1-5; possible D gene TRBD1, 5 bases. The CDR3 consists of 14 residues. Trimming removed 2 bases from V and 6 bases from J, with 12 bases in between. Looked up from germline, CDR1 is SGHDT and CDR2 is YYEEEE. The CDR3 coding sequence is TGTGCCAGCAGCTTTAACCAGGGAAGTCAGCCCCAGCATTTT. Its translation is CASSFNQGSQPQHF.

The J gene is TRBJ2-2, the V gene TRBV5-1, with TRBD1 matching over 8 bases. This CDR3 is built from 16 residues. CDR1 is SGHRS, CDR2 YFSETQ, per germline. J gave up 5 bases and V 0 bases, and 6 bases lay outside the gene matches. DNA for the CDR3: TGCGCCAGCAGCTTGGAGTTTCGACAGGGGACCGGGGAGCTGTTTTTT. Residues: CASSLEFRQGTGELFF.

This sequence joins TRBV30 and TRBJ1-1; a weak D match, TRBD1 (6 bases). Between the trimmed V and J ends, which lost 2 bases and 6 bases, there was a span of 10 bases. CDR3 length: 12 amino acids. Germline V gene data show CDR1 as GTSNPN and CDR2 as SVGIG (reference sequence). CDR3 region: CAWSQGTAEAFF. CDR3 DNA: TGTGCCTGGAGTCAGGGGACGGCTGAAGCTTTCTTT.

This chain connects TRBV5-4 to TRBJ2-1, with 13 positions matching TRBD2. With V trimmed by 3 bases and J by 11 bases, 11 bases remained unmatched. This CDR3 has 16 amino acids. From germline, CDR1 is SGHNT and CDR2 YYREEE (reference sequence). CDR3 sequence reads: CASSSGLAGVRTKQFF. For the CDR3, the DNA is TGTGCCAGCAGCTCCGGACTAGCGGGAGTGAGAACCAAGCAGTTCTTC.

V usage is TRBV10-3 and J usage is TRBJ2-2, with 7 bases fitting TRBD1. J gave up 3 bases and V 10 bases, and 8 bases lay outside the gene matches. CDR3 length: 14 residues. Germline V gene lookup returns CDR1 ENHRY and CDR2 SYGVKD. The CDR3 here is CATRTQGDTGELFF. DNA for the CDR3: TGTGCCACCCGCACTCAGGGGGACACCGGGGAGCTGTTTTTT.

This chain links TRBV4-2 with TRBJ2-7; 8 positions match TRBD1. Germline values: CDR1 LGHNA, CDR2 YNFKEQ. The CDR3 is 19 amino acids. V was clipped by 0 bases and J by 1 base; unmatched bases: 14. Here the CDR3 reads CASSQDAPRAGGISYEQYF. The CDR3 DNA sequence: TGTGCCAGCAGCCAAGACGCCCCCCGGGCAGGGGGCATATCCTACGAGCAGTACTTC.

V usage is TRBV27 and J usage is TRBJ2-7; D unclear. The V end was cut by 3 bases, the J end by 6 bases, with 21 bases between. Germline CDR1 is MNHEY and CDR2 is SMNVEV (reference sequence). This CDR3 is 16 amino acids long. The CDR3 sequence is CASSFSEALKSVEQYF. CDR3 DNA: TGTGCCAGCAGTTTTTCTGAGGCCTTGAAGAGCGTCGAGCAGTACTTC.

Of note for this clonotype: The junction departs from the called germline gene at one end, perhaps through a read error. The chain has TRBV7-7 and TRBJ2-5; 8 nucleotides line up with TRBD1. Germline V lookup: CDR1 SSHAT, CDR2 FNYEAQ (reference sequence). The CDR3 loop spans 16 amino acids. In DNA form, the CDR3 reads TGTGCTAGCAGCTCCGGGGGAGGACAGGGCCAAGAGACCCAGTACTTC. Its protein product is CASSSGGGQGQETQYF.

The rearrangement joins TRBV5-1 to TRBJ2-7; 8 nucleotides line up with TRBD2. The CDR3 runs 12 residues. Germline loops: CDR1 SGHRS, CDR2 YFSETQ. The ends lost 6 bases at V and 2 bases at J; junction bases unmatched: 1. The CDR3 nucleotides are TGCGCCAGCACGGGAGGGGCCTACGAGCAGTACTTC. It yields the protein CASTGGAYEQYF.

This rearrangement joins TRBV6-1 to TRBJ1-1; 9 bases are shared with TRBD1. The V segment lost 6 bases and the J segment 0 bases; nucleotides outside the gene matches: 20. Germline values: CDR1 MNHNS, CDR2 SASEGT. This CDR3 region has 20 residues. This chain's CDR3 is CASRDGREGTGMGLNTEAFF. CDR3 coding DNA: TGTGCCAGCAGGGATGGGAGAGAGGGGACAGGGATGGGACTGAACACTGAAGCTTTCTTT.

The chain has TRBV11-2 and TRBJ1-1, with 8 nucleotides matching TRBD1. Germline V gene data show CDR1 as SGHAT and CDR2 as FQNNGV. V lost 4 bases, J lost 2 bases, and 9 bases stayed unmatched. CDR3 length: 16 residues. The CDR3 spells CASSSPGGGPNTEAFF. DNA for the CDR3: TGTGCCAGCAGCTCCCCAGGGGGCGGCCCAAACACTGAAGCTTTCTTT. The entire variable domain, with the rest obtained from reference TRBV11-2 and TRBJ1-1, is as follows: EAGVAQSPRYKIIEKRQSVAFWCNPISGHATLYWYQQILGQGPKLLIQFQNNGVVDDSQLPKDRFSAERLKGVDSTLKIQPAKLEDSAVYLCASSSPGGGPNTEAFFGQGTRLTVV.

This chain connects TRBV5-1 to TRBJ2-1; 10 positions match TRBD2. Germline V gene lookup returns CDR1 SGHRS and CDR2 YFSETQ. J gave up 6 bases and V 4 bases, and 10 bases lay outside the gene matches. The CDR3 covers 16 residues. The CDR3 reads CASSVESGRAFNEQFF. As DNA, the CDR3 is TGCGCCAGCAGCGTGGAAAGCGGGAGGGCCTTCAATGAGCAGTTCTTC.

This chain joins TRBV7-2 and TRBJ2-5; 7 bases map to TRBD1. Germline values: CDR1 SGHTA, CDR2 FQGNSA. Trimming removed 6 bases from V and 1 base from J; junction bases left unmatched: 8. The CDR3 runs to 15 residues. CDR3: CASRSYTGAQETQYF. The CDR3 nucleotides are TGTGCCAGCAGATCATACACAGGGGCCCAAGAGACCCAGTACTTC. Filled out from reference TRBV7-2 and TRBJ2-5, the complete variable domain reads GAGVSQSPSNKVTEKGKDVELRCDPISGHTALYWYRQSLGQGLEFLIYFQGNSAPDKSGLPSDRFSAERTGGSVSTLTIQRTQQEDSAVYLCASRSYTGAQETQYFGPGTRLLVL.

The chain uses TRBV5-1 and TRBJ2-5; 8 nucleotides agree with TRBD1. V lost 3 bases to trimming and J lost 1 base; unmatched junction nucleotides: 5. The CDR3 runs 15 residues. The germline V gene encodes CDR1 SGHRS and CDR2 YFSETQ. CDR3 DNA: TGCGCCAGCAGCTCGGACAGGGCGCTCCAAGAGACCCAGTACTTC. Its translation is CASSSDRALQETQYF.

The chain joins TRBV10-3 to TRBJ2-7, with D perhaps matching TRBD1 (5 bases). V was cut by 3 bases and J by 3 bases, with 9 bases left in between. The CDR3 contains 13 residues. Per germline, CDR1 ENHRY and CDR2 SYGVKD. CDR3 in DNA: TGTGCCATCAGTGAATCAGGGAACTACGAGCAGTACTTC. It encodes CAISESGNYEQYF.

In DNA, the CDR3 is TGTGCCAGCAGCCAAGATGGAGAGGCTTTCTTT. It yields the protein CASSQDGEAFF. The chain is built from TRBV3-1 and TRBJ1-1; D is undetermined. The V end lost 0 bases, the J end lost 11 bases, and 7 bases lay between the germline ends. Germline V lookup: CDR1 LGHDT, CDR2 YNNKEL (reference sequence). There are 11 residues in the CDR3.

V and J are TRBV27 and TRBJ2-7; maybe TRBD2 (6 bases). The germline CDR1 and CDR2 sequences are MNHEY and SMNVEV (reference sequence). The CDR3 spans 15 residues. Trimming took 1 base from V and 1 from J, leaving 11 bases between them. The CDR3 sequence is CASSLYAGSSYEQYF. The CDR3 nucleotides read TGTGCCAGCAGTTTATATGCGGGAAGTTCCTACGAGCAGTACTTC.

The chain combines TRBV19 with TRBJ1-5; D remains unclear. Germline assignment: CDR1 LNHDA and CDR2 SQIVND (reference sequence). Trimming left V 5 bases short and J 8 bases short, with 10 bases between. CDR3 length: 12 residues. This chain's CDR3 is CASSPLFEPQHF. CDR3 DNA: TGTGCCAGTAGTCCCCTGTTTGAGCCCCAGCATTTT. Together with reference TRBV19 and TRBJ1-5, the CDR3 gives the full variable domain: DGGITQSPKYLFRKEGQNVTLSCEQNLNHDAMYWYRQDPGQGLRLIYYSQIVNDFQKGDIAEGYSVSREKKESFPLTVTSAQKNPTAFYLCASSPLFEPQHFGDGTRLSIL.

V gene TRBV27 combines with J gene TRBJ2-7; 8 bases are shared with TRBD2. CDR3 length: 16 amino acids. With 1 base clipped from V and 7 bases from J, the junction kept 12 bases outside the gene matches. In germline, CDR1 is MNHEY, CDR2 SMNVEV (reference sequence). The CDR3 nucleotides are TGTGCCAGCAGTTTATATCCCCGAGCGGGAGCAGGGGAGCAGTACTTC. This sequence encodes CASSLYPRAGAGEQYF.

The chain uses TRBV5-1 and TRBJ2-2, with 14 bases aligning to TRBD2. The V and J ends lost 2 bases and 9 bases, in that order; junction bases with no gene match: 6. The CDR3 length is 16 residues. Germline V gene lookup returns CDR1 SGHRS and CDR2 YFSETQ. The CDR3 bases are TGCGCCAGCAGCTTACCGGGACTAGCGGGAGTCCGGGAGCTGTTTTTT. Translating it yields CASSLPGLAGVRELFF.

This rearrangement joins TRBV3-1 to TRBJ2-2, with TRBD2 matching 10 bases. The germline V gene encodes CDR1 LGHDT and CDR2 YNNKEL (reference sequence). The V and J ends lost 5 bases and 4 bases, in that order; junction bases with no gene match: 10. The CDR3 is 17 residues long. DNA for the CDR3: TGTGCCAGCAGCGAAATAACTAGCGGGAAGGGCACCGGGGAGCTGTTTTTT. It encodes CASSEITSGKGTGELFF.

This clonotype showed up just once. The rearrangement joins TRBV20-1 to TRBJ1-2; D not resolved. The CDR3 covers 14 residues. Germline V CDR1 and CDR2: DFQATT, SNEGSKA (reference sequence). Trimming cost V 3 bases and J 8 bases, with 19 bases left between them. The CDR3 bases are TGCAGTGCTAGTGAGAACTGGAACCGGTTGGGCTACACCTTC. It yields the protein CSASENWNRLGYTF.

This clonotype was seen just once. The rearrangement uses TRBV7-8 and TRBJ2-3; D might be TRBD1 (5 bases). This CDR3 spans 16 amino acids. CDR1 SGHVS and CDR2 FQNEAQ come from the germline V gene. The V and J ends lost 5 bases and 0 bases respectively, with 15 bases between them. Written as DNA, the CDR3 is TGTGCCAGCAGCACCCTGGGGCGACATAGCACAGATACGCAGTATTTT. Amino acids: CASSTLGRHSTDTQYF.

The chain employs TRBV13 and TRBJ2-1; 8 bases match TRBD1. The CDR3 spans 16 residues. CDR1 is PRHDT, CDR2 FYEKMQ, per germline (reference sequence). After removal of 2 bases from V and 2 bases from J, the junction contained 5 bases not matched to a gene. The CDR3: CASSLNRGQAYNEQFF. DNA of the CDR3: TGTGCCAGCAGCTTAAACAGGGGACAGGCCTACAATGAGCAGTTCTTC. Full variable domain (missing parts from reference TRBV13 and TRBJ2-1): AAGVIQSPRHLIKEKRETATLKCYPIPRHDTVYWYQQGPGQDPQFLISFYEKMQSDKGSIPDRFSAQQFSDYHSELNMSSLELGDSALYFCASSLNRGQAYNEQFFGPGTRLTVL.